This TCR beta chain was identified during a study of cytomegalovirus exposure and HLA in healthy donors. The PCR employed 60 Vbeta primers together with 13 Jbeta primers. TCRdb's table, derived via immunoSEQ multiplex PCR, lists solely in-frame clones and lacks some. Counted here are 100,000 to 150,000 clones, 8.5% occurring once; the ten biggest clones make up 5.5%. Points from the study as a whole: Certain sequence variants were highly shared and formed a cluster, and this cluster was likely a sequencing artifact. The authors confirmed in vitro that a few CMV-associated chains were specific for CMV antigens. In an earlier analysis, in 540 or so donors, most V segments appeared productive either ~87% or ~30% of the time.

V lost 7 bases to trimming and J lost 0 bases, with 13 bases between them. The germline gives CDR1 SEHNR, CDR2 FQNEAQ (reference sequence). This CDR3 contains 15 residues. This clone came up a few times. Its antigen is currently unknown. Material for sequencing was PBMCs. This chain connects TRBV7-9 to TRBJ2-1; D gene unclear. This receptor was taken from a man in his forties or fifties in good health and CMV-seronegative. CDR3 DNA: TGTGCCAGCACCGTCTCCTTCAGCTCCTACAATGAGCAGTTCTTC. Amino acid sequence: CASTVSFSSYNEQFF.